These 26 T cell receptor beta chains came from one sample sequenced in a study of blood T cell repertoires in COVID-19. Sequencing was performed with immunoSEQ multiplex PCR; in TCRdb, only in-frame clones are kept and a portion is missing. This repertoire shows a few hundred thousand clones, approximately 85% found once; its top ten account for 2.2%. The material sequenced was PBMCs or T cells enriched from blood (not recorded which). All receptors come from a man aged 25 to 40 who had recovered from COVID-19.

The V call is TRBV5-1, the J call TRBJ1-2, with no clear D. V gave up 0 bases and J gave up 8 bases, with 14 bases separating them. This CDR3 is 14 amino acids long. CDR1 is SGHRS and CDR2 is YFSETQ in the germline V gene. The chain's CDR3 is CASSLGGPPDGYTF. The CDR3, as DNA: TGCGCCAGCAGCTTGGGTGGGCCTCCAGACGGCTACACCTTC.

This clone was seen just once. This chain links TRBV10-3 with TRBJ1-5; a weak D match, TRBD1 (5 bases). The V gene's germline CDR1 is ENHRY and CDR2 SYGVKD. This CDR3 spans 15 amino acids. V gave up 10 bases and J gave up 3 bases, with 19 bases separating them. The CDR3 is CATQLDRGNNQPQHF. The CDR3 DNA is TGTGCCACCCAACTTGACCGGGGGAACAATCAGCCCCAGCATTTT.

Worth noting for this clone: Different DNA sequences within this sample yield the same CDR3. The chain has TRBV20-1 and TRBJ1-2; possible D gene TRBD1, 5 bases. Germline loops: CDR1 DFQATT, CDR2 SNEGSKA (reference sequence). This CDR3 contains 10 residues. Trimming left V 2 bases short and J 8 bases short, with 6 bases between. CDR3 sequence (DNA): TGCAGTGCTAGACAGGGCGGCTACACCTTC. Translation gives CSARQGGYTF.

CDR3 sequence reads: CASSLNTEAFF. CDR3 sequence (DNA): TGCGCCAGCAGCCTCAACACTGAAGCTTTCTTT. This rearrangement joins TRBV5-1 to TRBJ1-1; no definite D call. In germline, CDR1 is SGHRS, CDR2 YFSETQ. The CDR3 has 11 residues. V lost 4 bases, J lost 2 bases, and 3 bases lay in between.

The V call is TRBV11-2, the J call TRBJ2-7, with D possibly TRBD1 on 5 matching bases. Trimming shortened V by 5 bases and J by 6 bases, and 20 bases separated the two germline ends. The CDR3 covers 15 residues. Germline CDR1 and CDR2: SGHAT and FQNNGV. The CDR3 sequence is CASSQRAGRGSEQYF. CDR3 DNA: TGTGCCAGCAGCCAACGGGCAGGGCGAGGATCCGAGCAGTACTTC.

This clone was seen only once. The rearrangement links TRBV30 to TRBJ2-3, with D unclear. From germline, CDR1 is GTSNPN and CDR2 SVGIG (reference sequence). There are 13 residues in the CDR3. V shed 2 bases and J shed 4 bases, with 10 bases lying between them. The CDR3 sequence is CAWSHGDADTQYF. CDR3 nucleotide sequence: TGTGCCTGGAGTCACGGAGACGCAGATACGCAGTATTTT. The entire variable domain, with the rest obtained from reference TRBV30 and TRBJ2-3, is as follows: SQTIHQWPATLVQPVGSPLSLECTVEGTSNPNLYWYRQAAGRGLQLLFYSVGIGQISSEVPQNLSASRPQDRQFILSSKKLLLSDSGFYLCAWSHGDADTQYFGPGTRLTVL.

This chain connects TRBV6-2 or TRBV6-3 to TRBJ1-2; TRBD1 aligns across 10 bases. This CDR3 region has 13 residues. The V and J ends lost 2 bases and 7 bases, in that order; junction bases with no gene match: 1. CDR1 and CDR2 from the germline V gene are MNHEY and SVGEGT. Written as DNA, the CDR3 is TGTGCCAGCAGTTACGACAGGGGGCTTGGCTACACCTTC. The encoded protein is CASSYDRGLGYTF.

V gene TRBV27 combines with J gene TRBJ2-2; possibly TRBD1 for D (6 bases). The CDR3 totals 15 residues. The germline V gene encodes CDR1 MNHEY and CDR2 SMNVEV (reference sequence). Trimming shortened V by 2 bases and J by 4 bases, and 11 bases separated the two germline ends. CDR3 amino acids: CASSLNLGATGELFF. The CDR3 DNA follows: TGTGCCAGCAGTTTAAATTTGGGGGCCACCGGGGAGCTGTTTTTT.

Note on this clone: This CDR3 is also generated by other DNA sequences in the sample. This chain uses TRBV5-1 with TRBJ2-7; TRBD1 is a possible D gene (6 bases). The CDR3 is 15 residues long. V dropped 0 bases and J dropped 4 bases, with 14 bases sitting between them. Germline loops: CDR1 SGHRS, CDR2 YFSETQ. The CDR3: CASSLAGQGIYEQYF. CDR3 DNA sequence: TGCGCCAGCAGCTTGGCGGGGCAGGGGATTTACGAGCAGTACTTC.

This chain links TRBV27 with TRBJ2-7, with a tentative D call TRBD2 (7 bases). Trimming left V 8 bases short and J 2 bases short, with 22 bases between. Germline CDR1 is MNHEY and CDR2 is SMNVEV (reference sequence). The CDR3 has 16 amino acids. This CDR3 is CASSNPRRGLAYEQYF. The CDR3 bases are TGTGCCAGCTCCAACCCGAGGCGGGGGCTCGCCTACGAGCAGTACTTC.

This chain connects TRBV2 to TRBJ1-1, with a tentative D call TRBD1 (5 bases). V was clipped by 5 bases and J by 1 base, with 14 bases between them. In germline, CDR1 is SNHLY, CDR2 FYNNEI. This CDR3 is built from 15 residues. The DNA for the CDR3 is TGTGCCAGCAGTAAAGAAGGACAAAAGAACACTGAAGCTTTCTTT. Translated: CASSKEGQKNTEAFF.

The chain uses TRBV7-9 and TRBJ2-2; 9 bases are shared with TRBD2. The CDR3 runs to 15 residues. Germline V gene sequence: CDR1 SEHNR, CDR2 FQNEAQ (reference sequence). The ends lost 2 bases at V and 6 bases at J; junction bases unmatched: 4. The CDR3: CASSLMRGGPGELFF. DNA for the CDR3: TGTGCCAGCAGCTTAATGCGGGGGGGCCCCGGGGAGCTGTTTTTT.

The chain uses TRBV7-3 and TRBJ2-1, with TRBD2 matching 10 bases. This CDR3 is built from 13 residues. The junction had 6 bases not matched to a gene; V was cut back by 4 bases and J by 12 bases. From germline, CDR1 is SGHTA and CDR2 FQGTGA. In DNA form, the CDR3 reads TGTGCCAGCAGCTCCAGCCCTAGCGGGGGGCAGTTCTTC. Amino acids: CASSSSPSGGQFF. Using reference TRBV7-3 and TRBJ2-1 for the parts outside the CDR3, the full variable domain is GAGVSQTPSNKVTEKGKYVELRCDPISGHTALYWYRQSLGQGPEFLIYFQGTGAADDSGLPNDRFFAVRPEGSVSTLKIQRTERGDSAVYLCASSSSPSGGQFFGPGTRLTVL.

The chain is built from TRBV12-5 and TRBJ1-3; D gene unclear. The CDR3 consists of 12 residues. The germline V and J ends were trimmed by 10 bases and 4 bases, with 11 bases remaining between them. Germline CDR1 is LGHNT and CDR2 is FRNRAP. The chain's CDR3 is CATGREGNTIYF. CDR3 DNA sequence: TGTGCTACCGGGCGGGAAGGAAACACCATATATTTT.

The chain carries TRBV18 and TRBJ2-1, with D hard to call. From germline, CDR1 is KGHSH and CDR2 LQKENI. Between the trimmed V and J ends, which lost 2 bases and 5 bases, there was a span of 10 bases. CDR3 length equals 14 residues. The CDR3 bases are TGTGCCAGCTCACCATATCAACGGGACAATGAGCAGTTCTTC. Its protein is CASSPYQRDNEQFF.

V is TRBV5-5 and J is TRBJ1-2; D unresolved. The germline CDR1 and CDR2 sequences are SGHKS and YYEKEE (reference sequence). The CDR3 loop spans 16 amino acids. V dropped 0 bases and J dropped 4 bases, with 16 bases sitting between them. The CDR3: CASSLGLGSSTYGYTF. The CDR3 bases are TGTGCCAGCAGCTTGGGCCTGGGGAGTTCCACCTATGGCTACACCTTC.

The table lists this clone with a count of one. The chain employs TRBV5-6 and TRBJ1-1; D is uncertain. The CDR3 spans 14 residues. Trimming shortened V by 1 base and J by 1 base, and 8 bases separated the two germline ends. Germline lookup yields CDR1 SGHDT and CDR2 YYEEEE. The CDR3 nucleotides are TGTGCCAGCAGCTTGAGGAGACGGAACACTGAAGCTTTCTTT. Its protein product is CASSLRRRNTEAFF. Variable domain in full (rest from reference TRBV5-6 and TRBJ1-1): DAGVTQSPTHLIKTRGQQVTLRCSPKSGHDTVSWYQQALGQGPQFIFQYYEEEERQRGNFPDRFSGHQFPNYSSELNVNALLLGDSALYLCASSLRRRNTEAFFGQGTRLTVV.

V usage is TRBV2 and J usage is TRBJ2-2, with D hard to call. Between the trimmed V and J ends, which lost 6 bases and 7 bases, there was a span of 15 bases. This CDR3 comprises 14 residues. The germline CDR1 and CDR2 sequences are SNHLY and FYNNEI. CDR3 sequence: CASRGTVGFGELFF. CDR3 DNA sequence: TGTGCCAGCAGGGGCACAGTGGGTTTCGGGGAGCTGTTTTTT.

The rearrangement uses TRBV5-1 and TRBJ2-1; 12 nucleotides agree with TRBD2. The CDR3 extends over 16 amino acids. Germline V gene data show CDR1 as SGHRS and CDR2 as YFSETQ. V dropped 0 bases and J dropped 3; count of bases not matched to a gene: 1. CDR3 in amino acids: CASSLGLAGDYNEQFF. The CDR3, as DNA: TGCGCCAGCAGCTTGGGACTAGCGGGGGACTACAATGAGCAGTTCTTC.

The rearrangement uses TRBV6-5 and TRBJ2-7; 9 bases are a match to TRBD1. Trimming at V came to 5 bases and at J to 6 bases, leaving 8 bases not matched to a gene. The CDR3 covers 14 residues. Looked up from germline, CDR1 is MNHEY and CDR2 is SVGAGI. The CDR3 DNA is TGTGCCAGCAGTCGGGACAGGGTTTGGGTCGAGCAGTACTTC. It translates to CASSRDRVWVEQYF.

V is TRBV2 and J is TRBJ2-3; no reliable D call. The CDR3 is 15 residues long. With 6 bases removed from V and 0 bases from J, the gap between germline ends came to 13 bases. The germline V gene encodes CDR1 SNHLY and CDR2 FYNNEI. The CDR3 DNA reads as TGTGCCAGCAGCGCTATTACCGGGAGCACAGATACGCAGTATTTT. It translates to CASSAITGSTDTQYF.

V usage is TRBV27 and J usage is TRBJ1-6, with TRBD1 matching 7 bases. After removal of 3 bases from V and 0 bases from J, the junction contained 2 bases not matched to a gene. CDR3 length equals 16 residues. Germline V gene sequence: CDR1 MNHEY, CDR2 SMNVEV (reference sequence). CDR3 loop: CASSLTGSSYNSPLHF. The CDR3, as DNA: TGTGCCAGCAGTTTGACAGGGAGCTCCTATAATTCACCCCTCCACTTT.

This clone was observed once. The V gene is TRBV15, the J gene TRBJ2-2, with D uncertain. Looked up from germline, CDR1 is LNHNV and CDR2 is YYDKDF (reference sequence). V lost 4 bases, J lost 6 bases, and 9 bases lay in between. The CDR3 length is 13 residues. The chain's CDR3 is CATSIPEAGELFF. CDR3 sequence (DNA): TGTGCCACCAGCATCCCAGAGGCCGGGGAGCTGTTTTTT.

The chain is built from TRBV4-1 and TRBJ2-6, with D perhaps TRBD2 (5 bases). The V end was cut by 4 bases, the J end by 0 bases, with 16 bases between. Looked up from germline, CDR1 is MGHRA and CDR2 is YSYEKL. This CDR3 is 18 amino acids long. CDR3 sequence reads: CASSPGRAVSSGANVLTF. CDR3 nucleotide sequence: TGCGCCAGCAGCCCAGGTAGAGCGGTTAGCTCTGGGGCCAACGTCCTGACTTTC.

This clone was counted only a few times. The rearrangement joins TRBV29-1 to TRBJ2-1, with 13 bases lining up with TRBD2. V lost 3 bases, J lost 11 bases, and 10 bases stayed unmatched. The CDR3 runs to 15 residues. Germline V CDR1 and CDR2: SQVTM, ANQGSEA. The CDR3 is CSVEYGTSGDSKQFF. In DNA form, the CDR3 reads TGCAGCGTTGAGTACGGGACTAGCGGGGACTCAAAGCAGTTCTTC.

The rearrangement links TRBV5-5 to TRBJ2-2; maybe TRBD1 (6 bases). The length of the CDR3 is 19 residues. V lost 4 bases, J lost 0 bases, and 22 bases lay in between. From germline, CDR1 is SGHKS and CDR2 YYEKEE (reference sequence). The CDR3 nucleotides read TGTGCCAGCAGCGGGACAACTCTTCTAAGGTCGTCGAACACCGGGGAGCTGTTTTTT. Protein sequence: CASSGTTLLRSSNTGELFF.